Listed below are T cell receptor beta chains from one sample, sequenced in a study of persistence of HIV-infected CD4 T cells. Assay: immunoSEQ multiplex PCR; the TCRdb copy retains only in-frame clones and omits some. Of 35,000 to 40,000 clones in the sample, about 91% were seen once. The antigens of these receptors remain unknown. Specimen: CD4+ T cells sorted from PBMCs after roughly 19-hour stimulation, collected from a patient who received antiretroviral therapy. These receptors all come from an adult man with HIV who was CMV-seropositive. Each CDR3 is given with its conserved first and last residue. The order of the fields is V gene, CDR3 length, D gene, J gene, clone size, CDR3 protein, CDR3 DNA. A D gene is named only where the DNA matches it firmly. Size is omitted from some rows. Given values are once, few, many or a class for expanded clones.

v_gene: TRBV19; len: 18; d_gene: TRBD1; j_gene: TRBJ2-5; abundance: NA; CDR3aa: CASSRLLGSGGKQETQYF; CDR3nt: TGTGCCAGTAGCCGCCTCTTGGGTTCAGGGGGAAAACAAGAGACCCAGTACTTC
v_gene: TRBV9; len: 15; d_gene: NA; j_gene: TRBJ1-3; abundance: NA; CDR3aa: CASSVDPLSGNTIYF; CDR3nt: TGTGCCAGCAGCGTAGATCCGCTCTCTGGAAACACCATATATTTT
v_gene: TRBV15; len: 15; d_gene: TRBD1; j_gene: TRBJ1-5; abundance: NA; CDR3aa: CATSWRGQVNQPQHF; CDR3nt: TGTGCCACCAGTTGGAGGGGACAGGTCAATCAGCCCCAGCATTTT
v_gene: TRBV7-9; len: 16; d_gene: TRBD1; j_gene: TRBJ1-4; abundance: NA; CDR3aa: CASSPTGVATNEKLFF; CDR3nt: TGTGCCAGCAGCCCTACAGGGGTTGCAACTAATGAAAAACTGTTTTTT
v_gene: TRBV12-3/TRBV12-4; len: 13; d_gene: NA; j_gene: TRBJ2-2; abundance: NA; CDR3aa: CASRWGSTGELFF; CDR3nt: TGTGCCAGCAGGTGGGGCAGCACCGGGGAGCTGTTTTTT
v_gene: TRBV28; len: 14; d_gene: TRBD2; j_gene: TRBJ2-1; abundance: NA; CDR3aa: CASRLLGGGNEQFF; CDR3nt: TGTGCCAGCAGACTCCTGGGGGGGGGCAATGAGCAGTTCTTC
v_gene: TRBV7-2; len: 16; d_gene: TRBD1; j_gene: TRBJ2-1; abundance: NA; CDR3aa: CASSLNRGQVTSEQFF; CDR3nt: TGTGCCAGCAGCTTAAACAGGGGCCAGGTGACATCTGAGCAGTTCTTC
v_gene: TRBV14; len: 13; d_gene: NA; j_gene: TRBJ1-6; abundance: NA; CDR3aa: CASSQDRGTSLHF; CDR3nt: TGTGCCAGCAGCCAAGATCGGGGGACCTCTCTCCACTTT
v_gene: TRBV18; len: 17; d_gene: NA; j_gene: TRBJ1-3; abundance: NA; CDR3aa: CASSQTIQGVPGNTIYF; CDR3nt: TGTGCCAGCTCACAGACAATACAGGGCGTCCCTGGAAACACCATATATTTT
v_gene: TRBV6-5; len: 13; d_gene: NA; j_gene: TRBJ2-5; abundance: NA; CDR3aa: CASSYSAVETQYF; CDR3nt: TGTGCCAGCAGTTACTCAGCTGTTGAGACCCAGTACTTC
v_gene: TRBV7-2; len: 14; d_gene: TRBD1; j_gene: TRBJ1-2; abundance: NA; CDR3aa: CASSITGGKDGYTF; CDR3nt: TGTGCCAGCAGCATCACAGGGGGCAAGGATGGCTACACCTTC
v_gene: TRBV6-2/TRBV6-3; len: 18; d_gene: NA; j_gene: TRBJ1-1; abundance: NA; CDR3aa: CASSYRNDGHSWNTEAFF; CDR3nt: TGTGCCAGCAGTTACCGGAACGACGGACACTCCTGGAACACTGAAGCTTTCTTT
v_gene: TRBV7-9; len: 15; d_gene: TRBD1; j_gene: TRBJ1-4; abundance: NA; CDR3aa: CASSTPGQGNEKLFF; CDR3nt: TGTGCCAGCAGCACTCCGGGACAGGGGAATGAAAAACTGTTTTTT
v_gene: TRBV12-3/TRBV12-4; len: 13; d_gene: NA; j_gene: TRBJ1-1; abundance: NA; CDR3aa: CASISTGRTEAFF; CDR3nt: TGTGCCAGCATCTCCACAGGGAGGACTGAAGCTTTCTTT
v_gene: TRBV6-2/TRBV6-3; len: 15; d_gene: TRBD1; j_gene: TRBJ1-2; abundance: NA; CDR3aa: CASSYGTGSNYGYTF; CDR3nt: TGTGCCAGCAGTTACGGGACAGGCTCTAACTATGGCTACACCTTC
v_gene: TRBV7-2; len: 14; d_gene: NA; j_gene: TRBJ1-5; abundance: medium-sized; CDR3aa: CASSLKLSNQPQHF; CDR3nt: TGTGCCAGCAGCTTAAAGCTTTCGAATCAGCCCCAGCATTTT
v_gene: TRBV6-5; len: 15; d_gene: TRBD2; j_gene: TRBJ2-3; abundance: NA; CDR3aa: CASRLLAASTDTQYF; CDR3nt: TGTGCCAGCAGACTCCTAGCGGCGAGCACAGATACGCAGTATTTT
v_gene: TRBV20-1; len: 14; d_gene: NA; j_gene: TRBJ1-1; abundance: NA; CDR3aa: CSASLTGMNTEAFF; CDR3nt: TGCAGTGCTAGTCTGACGGGAATGAACACTGAAGCTTTCTTT
v_gene: TRBV28; len: 16; d_gene: NA; j_gene: TRBJ2-1; abundance: once; CDR3aa: CASKAAASSSYNEQFF; CDR3nt: TGTGCCAGCAAAGCAGCGGCATCGAGCTCCTACAATGAGCAGTTCTTC
v_gene: TRBV18; len: 14; d_gene: NA; j_gene: TRBJ2-1; abundance: NA; CDR3aa: CASAPQSSREEQFF; CDR3nt: TGTGCCAGCGCTCCTCAGAGTTCCCGGGAGGAGCAGTTCTTC
v_gene: TRBV2; len: 14; d_gene: TRBD1; j_gene: TRBJ1-1; abundance: NA; CDR3aa: CASWTGSMNTEAFF; CDR3nt: TGTGCCAGTTGGACAGGGAGCATGAACACTGAAGCTTTCTTT
v_gene: TRBV2; len: 17; d_gene: TRBD1; j_gene: TRBJ2-5; abundance: few; CDR3aa: CASSLFSPGQGLETQYF; CDR3nt: TGTGCCAGCAGCCTCTTTTCCCCGGGACAGGGGCTGGAGACCCAGTACTTC
v_gene: TRBV18; len: 14; d_gene: NA; j_gene: TRBJ1-1; abundance: NA; CDR3aa: CASSPRADGTEAFF; CDR3nt: TGTGCCAGCTCACCACGGGCGGATGGGACTGAAGCTTTCTTT
v_gene: TRBV2; len: 16; d_gene: NA; j_gene: TRBJ1-6; abundance: once; CDR3aa: CASSEVDRAYNSPLHF; CDR3nt: TGTGCCAGCAGTGAAGTGGATAGGGCCTATAATTCACCCCTCCACTTT
v_gene: TRBV6-5; len: 15; d_gene: NA; j_gene: TRBJ1-5; abundance: NA; CDR3aa: CASSTGPSSNQPQHF; CDR3nt: TGTGCCAGCAGTACGGGCCCTTCAAGCAATCAGCCCCAGCATTTT
v_gene: TRBV7-2; len: 14; d_gene: TRBD1; j_gene: TRBJ1-2; abundance: NA; CDR3aa: CANEGQGAKVGYTF; CDR3nt: TGTGCCAATGAAGGACAGGGGGCGAAGGTTGGCTACACCTTC
v_gene: TRBV19; len: 14; d_gene: NA; j_gene: TRBJ1-3; abundance: NA; CDR3aa: CASSRGGSGNTIYF; CDR3nt: TGTGCCAGTAGTAGGGGGGGATCTGGAAACACCATATATTTT
v_gene: TRBV12-3/TRBV12-4; len: 11; d_gene: NA; j_gene: TRBJ1-1; abundance: NA; CDR3aa: CASSLRRGAFF; CDR3nt: TGTGCCAGCAGTTTAAGAAGGGGAGCTTTCTTT
v_gene: TRBV5-4; len: 15; d_gene: TRBD2; j_gene: TRBJ2-1; abundance: once; CDR3aa: CASSSGLAGGTEQFF; CDR3nt: TGTGCCAGCAGCTCGGGACTAGCGGGAGGTACTGAGCAGTTCTTC
v_gene: TRBV28; len: 16; d_gene: TRBD2; j_gene: TRBJ2-5; abundance: NA; CDR3aa: CASSLGLAGVRETQYF; CDR3nt: TGTGCCAGCAGTTTGGGACTAGCGGGAGTTCGGGAGACCCAGTACTTC
v_gene: TRBV10-3; len: 14; d_gene: TRBD2; j_gene: TRBJ2-2; abundance: NA; CDR3aa: CAIRGLAESGELFF; CDR3nt: TGTGCCATCAGAGGACTAGCGGAATCCGGGGAGCTGTTTTTT
v_gene: TRBV6-2/TRBV6-3; len: 14; d_gene: NA; j_gene: TRBJ1-5; abundance: NA; CDR3aa: CASSYGGSNQPQHF; CDR3nt: TGTGCCAGCAGTTATGGGGGTAGCAATCAGCCCCAGCATTTT
v_gene: TRBV27; len: 13; d_gene: NA; j_gene: TRBJ1-4; abundance: once; CDR3aa: CASSLLGREKLFF; CDR3nt: TGTGCCAGCAGTTTATTAGGGAGAGAAAAACTGTTTTTT
v_gene: TRBV6-2/TRBV6-3; len: 17; d_gene: TRBD2; j_gene: TRBJ2-3; abundance: NA; CDR3aa: CASSYSSGRGSTDTQYF; CDR3nt: TGTGCCAGCAGTTACTCGAGCGGGAGGGGGAGCACAGATACGCAGTATTTT
v_gene: TRBV4-1; len: 14; d_gene: NA; j_gene: TRBJ1-1; abundance: NA; CDR3aa: CASSPRRMNTEAFF; CDR3nt: TGCGCCAGCAGCCCCCGGCGGATGAACACTGAAGCTTTCTTT
v_gene: TRBV7-2; len: 13; d_gene: NA; j_gene: TRBJ2-5; abundance: NA; CDR3aa: CASSFRGGETQYF; CDR3nt: TGTGCCAGCAGCTTTCGGGGAGGAGAGACCCAGTACTTC
v_gene: TRBV14; len: 16; d_gene: TRBD1; j_gene: TRBJ1-6; abundance: NA; CDR3aa: CASSHITTGGNSPLHF; CDR3nt: TGTGCCAGCAGCCACATAACAACAGGGGGGAATTCACCCCTCCACTTT
v_gene: TRBV5-4; len: 13; d_gene: NA; j_gene: TRBJ2-5; abundance: NA; CDR3aa: CASSSRDQETQYF; CDR3nt: TGTGCCAGCAGCTCCCGGGACCAAGAGACCCAGTACTTC
v_gene: TRBV6-5; len: 12; d_gene: NA; j_gene: TRBJ1-6; abundance: NA; CDR3aa: CASSTYNSPLHF; CDR3nt: TGTGCCAGCAGCACCTATAATTCACCCCTCCACTTT
v_gene: TRBV27; len: 13; d_gene: NA; j_gene: TRBJ1-1; abundance: NA; CDR3aa: CASSRVLATEAFF; CDR3nt: TGTGCCAGCTCCAGGGTTTTGGCCACTGAAGCTTTCTTT
v_gene: TRBV5-6; len: 14; d_gene: NA; j_gene: TRBJ1-5; abundance: once; CDR3aa: CASSLGSRNQPQHF; CDR3nt: TGTGCCAGCAGCTTGGGCAGCCGCAATCAGCCCCAGCATTTT
v_gene: TRBV30; len: 15; d_gene: TRBD1; j_gene: TRBJ2-2; abundance: NA; CDR3aa: CAWSRQGASTGELFF; CDR3nt: TGTGCCTGGAGTAGACAGGGGGCATCCACCGGGGAGCTGTTTTTT
v_gene: TRBV3-1/TRBV3-2; len: 16; d_gene: NA; j_gene: TRBJ1-1; abundance: NA; CDR3aa: CASSQTPGGGGTEAFF; CDR3nt: TGTGCCAGCAGCCAAACCCCGGGCGGTGGGGGCACTGAAGCTTTCTTT
v_gene: TRBV7-3; len: 13; d_gene: TRBD1; j_gene: TRBJ1-1; abundance: NA; CDR3aa: CASSPGQPNEAFF; CDR3nt: TGTGCCAGCAGCCCGGGACAGCCGAATGAAGCTTTCTTT
v_gene: TRBV5-1; len: 15; d_gene: TRBD1; j_gene: TRBJ1-1; abundance: once; CDR3aa: CASSPGDRGRTEAFF; CDR3nt: TGCGCCAGCAGCCCGGGGGACAGGGGGAGGACTGAAGCTTTCTTT
v_gene: TRBV5-6; len: 16; d_gene: NA; j_gene: TRBJ1-5; abundance: once; CDR3aa: CASSLTGEVSNQPQHF; CDR3nt: TGTGCCAGCAGCTTAACGGGGGAAGTGAGCAATCAGCCCCAGCATTTT
v_gene: TRBV3-1/TRBV3-2; len: 11; d_gene: NA; j_gene: TRBJ1-1; abundance: NA; CDR3aa: CASRGYTEAFF; CDR3nt: TGTGCCAGCAGAGGGTACACTGAAGCTTTCTTT
v_gene: TRBV27; len: 17; d_gene: NA; j_gene: TRBJ1-6; abundance: few; CDR3aa: CASSPGLSASYNSPLHF; CDR3nt: TGTGCCAGCAGTCCCGGCTTGAGTGCCTCCTATAATTCACCCCTCCACTTT
v_gene: TRBV30; len: 15; d_gene: NA; j_gene: TRBJ1-6; abundance: NA; CDR3aa: CAWSTQPHPNSPLHF; CDR3nt: TGTGCCTGGAGTACCCAGCCGCACCCCAATTCACCCCTCCACTTT
v_gene: TRBV5-4; len: 13; d_gene: NA; j_gene: TRBJ2-5; abundance: NA; CDR3aa: CASSLVEQETQYF; CDR3nt: TGTGCCAGCAGCTTGGTAGAACAAGAGACCCAGTACTTC
v_gene: TRBV12-3/TRBV12-4; len: 11; d_gene: NA; j_gene: TRBJ2-7; abundance: NA; CDR3aa: CASSSDRKQYF; CDR3nt: TGTGCCAGCAGTTCCGACAGAAAGCAGTACTTC
v_gene: TRBV25-1; len: 13; d_gene: NA; j_gene: TRBJ1-6; abundance: NA; CDR3aa: CASSVRDNSPLHF; CDR3nt: TGTGCCAGCAGTGTCAGGGATAATTCACCCCTCCACTTT
v_gene: TRBV24-1; len: 13; d_gene: NA; j_gene: TRBJ2-4; abundance: NA; CDR3aa: CATSDLRHGLQYF; CDR3nt: TGTGCCACCAGTGACCTCAGACACGGACTTCAGTACTTC
v_gene: TRBV6-2/TRBV6-3; len: 17; d_gene: NA; j_gene: TRBJ2-1; abundance: NA; CDR3aa: CASSYRPPGRSYNEQFF; CDR3nt: TGTGCCAGCAGTTACCGACCCCCCGGGCGCTCCTACAATGAGCAGTTCTTC
v_gene: TRBV20-1; len: 11; d_gene: NA; j_gene: TRBJ2-3; abundance: NA; CDR3aa: CSARRGDTQYF; CDR3nt: TGCAGTGCTAGGAGGGGGGATACGCAGTATTTT
v_gene: TRBV27; len: 12; d_gene: NA; j_gene: TRBJ2-5; abundance: NA; CDR3aa: CASSLSGETQYF; CDR3nt: TGTGCCAGCAGTTTATCTGGGGAGACCCAGTACTTC
v_gene: TRBV2; len: 15; d_gene: NA; j_gene: TRBJ2-1; abundance: NA; CDR3aa: CASSENGQSYNEQFF; CDR3nt: TGTGCCAGCAGTGAAAACGGCCAATCCTACAATGAGCAGTTCTTC